This T cell receptor beta chain was sequenced in a study of blood T cell repertoires in COVID-19. Study context: Sites in the United States, Italy and Spain provided acute and convalescent COVID-19 samples. PBMCs, B-cell-depleted T cells, or T cells provided the cDNA or gDNA that made up the material.

Authors' data handling: Reference gene primer amplification gave nucleated cell count estimates. Libraries were prepared by immunoSEQ multiplex PCR; TCRdb keeps only in-frame clonotypes and omits some of them. The DNA was the basis for D and trimming; V, J and clone size are from that table. Of 98,000 or so clones in the sample, 70% to 90% were seen once. This CDR3 comprises 12 residues. This sequence was found in a human donor in a cohort sampled during active COVID-19. Material: peripheral blood. The chain combines TRBV12-2 with TRBJ2-7; the D call TRBD1 from the table was never checked on the DNA. TRBV12-2 corresponds to a pseudogene. The CDR3 bases are TGTGCAAGTCGCCCCTGTATGGCCGAGCAGTACTTC. It yields the protein CASRPCMAEQYF.